This note documents a single T cell receptor beta chain sequence. The antigen is unknown. The assay was immunoSEQ multiplex PCR, and TCRdb's table has in-frame clones only and misses some. In the table there are 1.5 million to 2.5 million clones, about 95% of which are singletons. The data stem from a study of shared clonotypes between healthy human individuals. Across the whole study: For every donor, three CD4 naive, three CD4 memory, two CD8 naive and one CD8 memory plates were used.

Naive CD8 isolation took CD45RO-negative cells positively selected for CCR7 and excluded terminally differentiated effector memory CD45RA+ cells. Study-wide findings and caveats: Estimated clonotype richness was generally higher in naive than memory subsets.

From germline, CDR1 is SGHNT and CDR2 YYREEE (reference sequence). This CDR3 is built from 15 residues. Trimming removed 2 bases at V and 7 bases at J, with 15 bases between. Sample: naive CD8+ T cells sorted from blood. The V and J genes are TRBV5-4 and TRBJ2-2, with D possibly TRBD1 on 6 matching bases. This receptor was obtained from a man younger than 35 in good health. CDR3 nucleotide sequence: TGTGCCAGCAGCTTATCGGACAGAGGAGACGGGGAGCTGTTTTTT. Residues: CASSLSDRGDGELFF.